This passage covers 19 T cell receptor beta chains from one sample sequenced in a study of T cell repertoires in cytomegalovirus infection. TCRdb re-called the reads with MiXCR, one entry per CDR3 protein. The sample has about 740,000 distinct CDR3 sequences; approximately 34% are singletons. The sequenced material came from PBMCs. These TCRs come from a human donor in good health (CMV status not recorded). Some clones in this sample may be carry-over from other donors' samples.

The table lists this clonotype with a few counts. The genes are TRBV12-3 or TRBV12-4 and TRBJ2-1; D may be TRBD2 (6 bases). The ends were cut back, 3 bases at V and 1 base at J, with 13 bases in the middle. The CDR3 covers 16 residues. The CDR3 reads CASSFGVAGSYNEQFF. In DNA form, the CDR3 reads TGTGCCAGCAGTTTTGGGGTTGCGGGATCCTACAATGAGCAGTTCTTC.

The chain couples TRBV6-5 to TRBJ1-2; no clear D. Germline V gene lookup returns CDR1 MNHEY and CDR2 SVGAGI. V lost 2 bases to trimming and J lost 4 bases, with 14 bases between them. This CDR3 has 15 amino acids. DNA of the CDR3: TGTGCCAGCAGTTACCTAAGCCTGGGCGGCTATGGCTACACCTTC. Translated, it gives CASSYLSLGGYGYTF.

This CDR3 is CSARDWSAGAYEQYF. In DNA, the CDR3 is TGCAGTGCTAGAGATTGGTCCGCAGGGGCTTACGAGCAGTACTTC. The gene calls are TRBV20-1 and TRBJ2-7, with a tentative D call TRBD1 (6 bases). The CDR3 length is 15 residues. Trimming removed 0 bases from V and 4 bases from J, with 16 bases in between. Per germline, CDR1 DFQATT and CDR2 SNEGSKA (reference sequence).

This clonotype has just a few counts. The chain carries TRBV25-1 and TRBJ2-5; D might be TRBD2 (6 bases). The germline V gene encodes CDR1 MGHDK and CDR2 SYGVNS. The CDR3 spans 14 residues. Trimming cost V 5 bases and J 1 base, with 11 bases left between them. The CDR3 is CASSTPGGQETQYF. For the CDR3, the DNA is TGTGCCAGCAGTACCCCCGGGGGCCAAGAGACCCAGTACTTC.

The chain recombines TRBV6-8 with TRBJ2-1; 9 positions match TRBD1. CDR1 is MNHGY and CDR2 is SAAAGT in the germline V gene. This CDR3 has 14 residues. Unmatched junction bases numbered 7, after V lost 5 bases and J lost 8 bases. CDR3 coding DNA: TGTGCCAGCAGTCAAACAGGGGGCTGGGATGAGCAGTTCTTC. It yields the protein CASSQTGGWDEQFF.

This chain uses TRBV12-3 or TRBV12-4 with TRBJ1-5; no definite D call. The V end was cut by 3 bases, the J end by 6 bases, with 9 bases between. The CDR3 contains 13 residues. The CDR3 nucleotides are TGTGCCAGCAGTTTCGGAAAGGGTCAGCCCCAGCATTTT. Its protein is CASSFGKGQPQHF.

This clonotype has more than one count but fewer than ten. The gene calls are TRBV12-3 or TRBV12-4 and TRBJ1-1; D perhaps matches TRBD1 (5 bases). The V end lost 7 bases, the J end lost 6 bases, and 21 bases lay between the germline ends. The CDR3 consists of 15 residues. CDR3 coding DNA: TGTGCCAGCACAATTATGGGGCTCCCGCTCGCTGAAGCTTTCTTT. Amino acid sequence: CASTIMGLPLAEAFF.

The chain couples TRBV28 to TRBJ1-6, with D unclear. Germline lookup yields CDR1 MDHEN and CDR2 SYDVKM. The CDR3 spans 14 residues. The ends were cut back, 8 bases at V and 0 bases at J, with 8 bases in the middle. The CDR3 region is CASGLSSYNSPLHF. The CDR3 region has the DNA TGTGCCAGCGGCCTAAGCTCCTATAATTCACCCCTCCACTTT. Based on the CDR3 plus reference TRBV28 and TRBJ1-6, the full variable domain is DVKVTQSSRYLVKRTGEKVFLECVQDMDHENMFWYRQDPGLGLRLIYFSYDVKMKEKGDIPEGYSVSREKKERFSLILESASTNQTSMYLCASGLSSYNSPLHFGNGTRLTVT.

The chain has TRBV23-1 and TRBJ2-1, with TRBD1 matching over 7 bases. TRBV23-1 is flagged as an ORF with uncertain function. This CDR3 has 17 amino acids. V lost 3 bases and J lost 6; bases outside the gene matches: 14. CDR3 nucleotide sequence: TGCGCCAGCAGTCAGGCTTATGGGACAGAAGAACTCAATGAGCAGTTCTTC. As protein: CASSQAYGTEELNEQFF.

V is TRBV7-2 and J is TRBJ2-7, with D perhaps being TRBD1 or TRBD2 (5 bases each). Trimming cost V 4 bases and J 2 bases, with 12 bases left between them. There are 14 residues in the CDR3. Germline CDR1 is SGHTA and CDR2 is FQGNSA. CDR3 in DNA: TGTGCCAGCAGCTCCGGGACCATACCCTACGAGCAGTACTTC. Its translation is CASSSGTIPYEQYF.

J is TRBJ1-4 and V is TRBV11-2; tentative D call: TRBD1 (6 bases). The CDR3 runs to 16 residues. The ends were cut back, 5 bases at V and 8 bases at J, with 21 bases in the middle. Germline values: CDR1 SGHAT, CDR2 FQNNGV. This CDR3 is CASSLNGGRGREKLFF. The CDR3 DNA is TGTGCCAGCAGCCTTAACGGGGGGCGCGGTCGCGAAAAACTGTTTTTT.

This clonotype was counted many times. The CDR3 nucleotides read TGTGCCAGCAGCACGACAGTTAATGAAAAACTGTTTTTT. This translates into CASSTTVNEKLFF. The chain recombines TRBV7-8 with TRBJ1-4; tentative D call: TRBD1 (5 bases). The germline V gene encodes CDR1 SGHVS and CDR2 FQNEAQ. The CDR3 runs 13 residues. Trimming removed 5 bases at V and 4 bases at J, with 8 bases between.

This clonotype has more than one count but fewer than ten. This chain uses TRBV2 with TRBJ1-4; no definite D call. V was clipped by 1 base and J by 6 bases, with 9 bases between them. The germline V gene encodes CDR1 SNHLY and CDR2 FYNNEI. This CDR3 spans 14 amino acids. The CDR3 reads CASSEGLAYEKLFF. The CDR3 nucleotides read TGTGCCAGCAGTGAAGGGCTGGCGTATGAAAAACTGTTTTTT.

The chain has TRBV2 and TRBJ2-5; tentative D call: TRBD2 (6 bases). This CDR3 has 14 amino acids. CDR1 and CDR2 (germline): SNHLY, FYNNEI. Trimming stripped 4 bases from V and 8 bases from J, with 17 bases between. CDR3 in DNA: TGTGCCAGCAGTGCTAGAGTGCCCGGGGGAACCCAGTACTTC. Its protein product is CASSARVPGGTQYF.

The chain couples TRBV12-3 or TRBV12-4 to TRBJ1-5, with D possibly matching TRBD1 (5 bases). CDR3 length: 15 residues. The ends were cut back, 5 bases at V and 6 bases at J, with 17 bases in the middle. The CDR3 sequence: CASSGDGEGSQPQHF. The CDR3 DNA is TGTGCCAGCAGTGGGGACGGAGAGGGGAGTCAGCCCCAGCATTTT.

Only a few counts were recorded for this clonotype. The chain recombines TRBV3-1 with TRBJ2-7; 8 nucleotides agree with TRBD1. CDR1 LGHDT and CDR2 YNNKEL come from the germline V gene (reference sequence). CDR3 length equals 17 residues. V trimming: 4 bases; J trimming: 6 bases; junction bases outside the gene matches: 17. CDR3 sequence: CASSLLPGQAGKGEQYF. As DNA, the CDR3 is TGTGCCAGCAGCCTACTACCGGGACAGGCTGGCAAAGGCGAGCAGTACTTC.

The chain uses TRBV27 and TRBJ2-5; TRBD2 is a possible D gene (6 bases). V was shortened by 2 bases and J by 1 base, with 14 bases between the two germline ends. Germline V CDR1 and CDR2: MNHEY, SMNVEV (reference sequence). The length of the CDR3 is 16 residues. CDR3 coding DNA: TGTGCCAGCAGTTTAAGGCCAGCGGGTCCCCAAGAGACCCAGTACTTC. Translation: CASSLRPAGPQETQYF.

The chain recombines TRBV11-2 with TRBJ2-1, with D possibly being TRBD2 (6 bases). Germline V gene data show CDR1 as SGHAT and CDR2 as FQNNGV. V gave up 1 base and J gave up 8 bases, with 24 bases separating them. CDR3 length: 18 amino acids. In nucleotides, the CDR3 is TGTGCCAGCAGCTTAGTTCTCCGCGGGACTCCCCAAGACGATGAGCAGTTCTTC. Protein sequence: CASSLVLRGTPQDDEQFF.

Points on this clonotype: A much larger clone differs by one base, so this may be a read error. The missing conserved phenylalanine or tryptophan at the end of this CDR3 makes a read error likely. The chain uses TRBV11-3 and TRBJ2-5; 9 nucleotides agree with TRBD1. This CDR3 comprises 14 residues. Per the germline V gene, CDR1 is SGHNT and CDR2 is YENEEA. V lost 5 bases to trimming and J lost 5 bases; unmatched junction nucleotides: 6. The CDR3 loop reads CASSPRTGEETQYS. The DNA for the CDR3 is TGTGCCAGCAGCCCCCGGACAGGGGAGGAGACCCAGTACTCC.